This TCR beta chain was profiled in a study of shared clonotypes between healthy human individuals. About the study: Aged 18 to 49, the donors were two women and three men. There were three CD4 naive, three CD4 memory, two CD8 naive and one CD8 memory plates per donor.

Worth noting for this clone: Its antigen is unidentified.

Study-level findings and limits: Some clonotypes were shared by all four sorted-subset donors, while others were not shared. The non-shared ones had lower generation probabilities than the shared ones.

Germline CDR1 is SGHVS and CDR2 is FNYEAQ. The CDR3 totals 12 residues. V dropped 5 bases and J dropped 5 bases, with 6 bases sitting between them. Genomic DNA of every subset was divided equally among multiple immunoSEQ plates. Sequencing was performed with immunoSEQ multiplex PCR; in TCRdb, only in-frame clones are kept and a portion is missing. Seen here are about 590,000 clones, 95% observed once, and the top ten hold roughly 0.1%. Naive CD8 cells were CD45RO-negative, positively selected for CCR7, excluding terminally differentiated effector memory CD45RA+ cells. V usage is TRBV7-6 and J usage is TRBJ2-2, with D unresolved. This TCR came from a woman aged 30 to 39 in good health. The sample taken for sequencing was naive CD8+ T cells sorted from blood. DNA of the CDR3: TGTGCCAGCAGCGATTTGACCGGGGAGCTGTTTTTT. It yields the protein CASSDLTGELFF.